Listed below are T cell receptor beta chains from one sample, sequenced in a study of control samples from healthy donors and cancer patients. The protocol was immunoSEQ multiplex PCR, while the TCRdb copy is restricted to in-frame clones and leaves out a portion. This table holds about 12,000 clones, more than 85% found once. The sequenced sample was PBMCs. The receptors derive from a man aged 80 or over with lung cancer. Both conserved end residues are part of each CDR3. The D gene is left open where the match is weak. The listing skips clone size in some rows; elsewhere it reads once, few, many or a size class.

v_gene	abundance	j_gene	d_gene	CDR3aa	CDR3nt
TRBV19	-	TRBJ2-2	TRBD2	CASSSLRERGVATGELFF	TGTGCCAGTAGTTCCCTTCGGGAGCGGGGGGTCGCCACCGGGGAGCTGTTTTTT
TRBV2	-	TRBJ2-2	-	CASMGGAGGELFF	TGTGCCAGCATGGGGGGTGCGGGCGGGGAGCTGTTTTTT
TRBV2	-	TRBJ2-5	-	CASRGDHEGKETQYF	TGTGCCAGCAGGGGGGACCATGAGGGAAAAGAGACCCAGTACTTC
TRBV24-1	-	TRBJ1-1	-	CATSDSGEGERNTEAFF	TGTGCCACCAGTGATTCAGGGGAGGGGGAGAGGAACACTGAAGCTTTCTTT
TRBV12-5	-	TRBJ2-3	TRBD1	CASGPGQGSTDTQYF	TGTGCTAGTGGTCCTGGACAGGGTAGCACAGATACGCAGTATTTT
TRBV6-1	-	TRBJ1-1	-	CASSESSQGKKAFF	TGTGCCAGCAGTGAGTCGTCACAGGGAAAGAAAGCTTTCTTT
TRBV5-5	once	TRBJ2-3	-	CASDLQASTDTQYF	TGTGCCAGCGACCTTCAGGCGAGCACAGATACGCAGTATTTT
TRBV7-2	-	TRBJ2-7	TRBD1	CASSFRDRGVEQYF	TGTGCCAGCAGCTTCCGGGACAGGGGGGTCGAGCAGTACTTC
TRBV5-5	-	TRBJ1-5	TRBD1	CASSQTGGNQPQHF	TGTGCCAGCAGCCAGACAGGGGGCAATCAGCCCCAGCATTTT
TRBV11-2	-	TRBJ2-7	-	CASSFLESSLYEQYF	TGTGCCAGCAGCTTTCTCGAGAGCAGTCTATACGAGCAGTACTTC
TRBV5-1	-	TRBJ2-7	-	CASSLVFYEQYF	TGCGCCAGCAGCTTGGTCTTCTACGAGCAGTACTTC
TRBV27	-	TRBJ1-1	-	CASSFGARGGAPSTEAFF	TGTGCCAGCAGTTTTGGGGCTCGGGGGGGGGCCCCAAGCACTGAAGCTTTCTTT
TRBV5-8	-	TRBJ1-1	-	CASSPGEGFTEAFF	TGTGCCAGCAGCCCGGGCGAGGGTTTCACTGAAGCTTTCTTT
TRBV7-8	-	TRBJ2-5	-	CASSLVPGDGETQYF	TGTGCCAGCAGCTTGGTTCCAGGGGATGGAGAGACCCAGTACTTC
TRBV5-5	-	TRBJ1-1	-	CASTLGGEGTEAFF	TGTGCCAGCACCCTCGGGGGGGAGGGGACTGAAGCTTTCTTT
TRBV27	-	TRBJ2-7	TRBD1	CASSYGTGGEQYF	TGTGCCAGCAGTTACGGGACAGGGGGGGAGCAGTACTTC
TRBV7-9	-	TRBJ1-1	-	CASSFEMNTEAFF	TGTGCCAGCAGCTTTGAGATGAACACTGAAGCTTTCTTT
TRBV5-1	once	TRBJ2-1	-	CASCCGGKEDNEQFF	TGCGCCAGCTGCTGCGGCGGGAAGGAGGACAATGAGCAGTTCTTC
TRBV14	-	TRBJ1-2	-	CASSLLGNYGYTF	TGTGCCAGCAGCCTCCTGGGGAACTATGGCTACACCTTC
TRBV6-4	-	TRBJ2-1	TRBD1	CASSEYGTGGVSGYNEQFF	TGTGCCAGCAGTGAATATGGGACAGGGGGCGTCTCGGGTTACAATGAGCAGTTCTTC
TRBV5-8	-	TRBJ2-5	TRBD1	CASSRLGQGQETQYF	TGTGCCAGCAGTCGTCTGGGACAGGGCCAAGAGACCCAGTACTTC
TRBV7-8	-	TRBJ1-5	-	CASSLAGNGGQPQHF	TGTGCCAGCAGCTTAGCCGGTAACGGCGGTCAGCCCCAGCATTTT
TRBV6-6	-	TRBJ1-1	-	CASGFSGLLSAEAFF	TGTGCCAGCGGGTTTTCAGGTTTATTAAGCGCTGAAGCTTTCTTT
TRBV20-1	-	TRBJ2-2	TRBD1	CSASRDSGELFF	TGCAGTGCTAGTCGGGACAGCGGGGAGCTGTTTTTT
TRBV6-2/TRBV6-3	-	TRBJ1-2	-	CASSPNGMGGVGYTF	TGTGCCAGCAGTCCCAATGGAATGGGGGGGGTTGGCTACACCTTC
TRBV7-2	-	TRBJ1-6	-	CASSLGSAIHIPNNSPLHF	TGTGCCAGCAGCTTAGGGTCGGCAATCCATATACCCAATAATTCACCCCTCCACTTT